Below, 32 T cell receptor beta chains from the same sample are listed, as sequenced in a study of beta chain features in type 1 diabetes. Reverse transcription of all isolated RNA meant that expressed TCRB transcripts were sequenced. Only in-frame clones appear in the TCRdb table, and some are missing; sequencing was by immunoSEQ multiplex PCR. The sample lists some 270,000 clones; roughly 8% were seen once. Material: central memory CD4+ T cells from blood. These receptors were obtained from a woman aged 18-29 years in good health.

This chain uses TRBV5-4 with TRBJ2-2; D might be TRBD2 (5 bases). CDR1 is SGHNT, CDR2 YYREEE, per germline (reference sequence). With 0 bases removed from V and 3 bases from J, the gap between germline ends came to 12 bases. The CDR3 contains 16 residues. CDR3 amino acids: CASSLGRGLYTGELFF. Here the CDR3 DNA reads TGTGCCAGCAGCTTGGGTCGGGGTCTATACACCGGGGAGCTGTTTTTT. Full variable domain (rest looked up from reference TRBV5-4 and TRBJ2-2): ETGVTQSPTHLIKTRGQQVTLRCSSQSGHNTVSWYQQALGQGPQFIFQYYREEENGRGNFPPRFSGLQFPNYSSELNVNALELDDSALYLCASSLGRGLYTGELFFGEGSRLTVL.

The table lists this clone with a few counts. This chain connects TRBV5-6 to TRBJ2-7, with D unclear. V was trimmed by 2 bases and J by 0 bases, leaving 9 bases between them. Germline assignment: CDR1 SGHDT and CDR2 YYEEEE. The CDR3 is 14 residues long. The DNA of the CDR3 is TGTGCCAGCAGCTTCGGCGGAAGCTCCTACGAGCAGTACGTC. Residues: CASSFGGSSYEQYV.

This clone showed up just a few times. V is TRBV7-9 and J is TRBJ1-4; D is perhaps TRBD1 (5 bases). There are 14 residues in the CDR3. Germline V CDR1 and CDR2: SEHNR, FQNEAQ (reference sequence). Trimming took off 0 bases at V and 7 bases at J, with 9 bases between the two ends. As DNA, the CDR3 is TGTGCCAGCAGCTTAGCAGGGGCGTCTGAAAAACTGTTTTTT. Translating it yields CASSLAGASEKLFF. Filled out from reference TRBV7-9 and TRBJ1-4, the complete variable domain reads DTGVSQNPRHKITKRGQNVTFRCDPISEHNRLYWYRQTLGQGPEFLTYFQNEAQLEKSRLLSDRFSAERPKGSFSTLEIQRTEQGDSAMYLCASSLAGASEKLFFGSGTQLSVL.

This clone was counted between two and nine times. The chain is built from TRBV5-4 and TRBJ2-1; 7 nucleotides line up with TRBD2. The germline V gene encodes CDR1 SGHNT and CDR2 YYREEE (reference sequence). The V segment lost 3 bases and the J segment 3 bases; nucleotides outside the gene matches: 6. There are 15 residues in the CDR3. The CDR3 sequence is CASSSPAGDYNEQFF. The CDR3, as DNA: TGTGCCAGCAGCTCCCCGGCGGGGGACTACAATGAGCAGTTCTTC.

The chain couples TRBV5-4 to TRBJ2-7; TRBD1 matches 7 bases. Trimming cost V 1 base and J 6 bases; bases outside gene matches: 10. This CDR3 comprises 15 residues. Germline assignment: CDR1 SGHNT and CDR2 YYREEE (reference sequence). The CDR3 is CASSLSRGRLGEQYF. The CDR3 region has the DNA TGTGCCAGCAGCTTGTCGAGGGGGCGCTTAGGCGAGCAGTACTTC.

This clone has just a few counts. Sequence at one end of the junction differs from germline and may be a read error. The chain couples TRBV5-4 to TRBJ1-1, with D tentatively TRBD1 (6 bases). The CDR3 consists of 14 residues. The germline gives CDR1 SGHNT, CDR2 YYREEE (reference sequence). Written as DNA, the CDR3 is TGTGCCAGCAGCTTGGCCGGGGGCGGCACTGAGGCTTTCTTT. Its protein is CASSLAGGGTEAFF.

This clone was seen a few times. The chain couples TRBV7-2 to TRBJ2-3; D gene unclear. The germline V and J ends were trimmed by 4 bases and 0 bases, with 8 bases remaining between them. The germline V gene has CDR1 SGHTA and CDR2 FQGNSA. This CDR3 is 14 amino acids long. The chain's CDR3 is CASSYSRSTDTQYF. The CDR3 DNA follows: TGTGCCAGCAGCTACTCCAGGAGCACAGATACGCAGTATTTT.

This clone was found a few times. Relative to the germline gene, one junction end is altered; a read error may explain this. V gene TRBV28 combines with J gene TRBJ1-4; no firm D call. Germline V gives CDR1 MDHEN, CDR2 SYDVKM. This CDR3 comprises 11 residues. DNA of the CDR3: TGTGCCAGCAGAGCACTCGGGTCAGAACTATTT. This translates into CASRALGSELF.

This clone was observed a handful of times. The CDR3 DNA follows: TGTGCCAGCAGTTTACGCGTGGATGCGAACACTGAAGCTTTCTTT. Its translation is CASSLRVDANTEAFF. V gene TRBV27 combines with J gene TRBJ1-1, with unresolved D. This CDR3 is 15 amino acids long. Germline CDR1 is MNHEY and CDR2 is SMNVEV (reference sequence). V shed 2 bases and J shed 1 base, with 11 bases lying between them.

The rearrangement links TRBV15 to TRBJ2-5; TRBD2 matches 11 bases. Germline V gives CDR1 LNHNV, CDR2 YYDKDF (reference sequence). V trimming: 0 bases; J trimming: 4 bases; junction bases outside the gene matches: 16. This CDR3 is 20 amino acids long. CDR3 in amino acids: CATSRDPVGDQGTSGETQYF. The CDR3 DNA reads TGTGCCACCAGCAGAGATCCGGTCGGGGATCAAGGGACTAGCGGAGAGACCCAGTACTTC. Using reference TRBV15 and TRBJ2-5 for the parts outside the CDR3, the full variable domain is DAMVIQNPRYQVTQFGKPVTLSCSQTLNHNVMYWYQQKSSQAPKLLFHYYDKDFNNEADTPDNFQSRRPNTSFCFLDIRSPGLGDTAMYLCATSRDPVGDQGTSGETQYFGPGTRLLVL.

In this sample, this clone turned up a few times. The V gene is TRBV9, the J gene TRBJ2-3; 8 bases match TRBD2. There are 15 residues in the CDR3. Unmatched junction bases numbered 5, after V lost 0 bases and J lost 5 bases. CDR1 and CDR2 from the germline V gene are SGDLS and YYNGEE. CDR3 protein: CASSVAAGALDTQYF. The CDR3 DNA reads TGTGCCAGCAGCGTAGCAGCGGGGGCCCTAGATACGCAGTATTTT.

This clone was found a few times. The CDR3: CASSGREVTQYF. CDR3 nucleotide sequence: TGTGCCAGCAGTGGCAGGGAGGTGACCCAGTACTTC. The rearrangement links TRBV25-1 to TRBJ2-5; a weak D match, TRBD2 (6 bases). This CDR3 region has 12 residues. Germline loops: CDR1 MGHDK, CDR2 SYGVNS. The V end lost 4 bases, the J end lost 7 bases, and 10 bases lay between the germline ends.

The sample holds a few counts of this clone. The CDR3 bases are TGTGCCAGCAGGACCGGGACAGGCTACGAGCAGTACTTC. Translation gives CASRTGTGYEQYF. This rearrangement joins TRBV7-2 to TRBJ2-7; 8 bases map to TRBD1. This CDR3 has 13 residues. In germline, CDR1 is SGHTA, CDR2 FQGNSA. V shed 6 bases, J shed 3 bases, and the junction held 4 bases outside the gene matches.

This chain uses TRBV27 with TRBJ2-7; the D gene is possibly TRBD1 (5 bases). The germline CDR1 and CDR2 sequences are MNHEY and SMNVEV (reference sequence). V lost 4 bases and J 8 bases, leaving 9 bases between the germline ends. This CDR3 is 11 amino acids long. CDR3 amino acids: CASSSGHQQYV. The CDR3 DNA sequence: TGTGCCAGCAGTTCAGGACACCAGCAGTACGTC.

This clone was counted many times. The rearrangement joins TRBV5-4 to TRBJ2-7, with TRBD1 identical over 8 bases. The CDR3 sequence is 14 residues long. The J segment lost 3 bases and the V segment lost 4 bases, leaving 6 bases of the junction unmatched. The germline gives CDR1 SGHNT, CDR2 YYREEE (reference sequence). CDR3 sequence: CASSLDRGYYEQYF. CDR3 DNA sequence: TGTGCCAGCAGCCTTGACAGGGGCTACTACGAGCAGTACTTC.

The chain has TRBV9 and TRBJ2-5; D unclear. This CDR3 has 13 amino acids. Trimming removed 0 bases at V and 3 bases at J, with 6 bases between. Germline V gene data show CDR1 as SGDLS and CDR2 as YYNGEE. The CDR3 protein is CASSVGVEETQYF. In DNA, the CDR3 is TGTGCCAGCAGCGTAGGGGTGGAAGAGACCCAGTACTTC.

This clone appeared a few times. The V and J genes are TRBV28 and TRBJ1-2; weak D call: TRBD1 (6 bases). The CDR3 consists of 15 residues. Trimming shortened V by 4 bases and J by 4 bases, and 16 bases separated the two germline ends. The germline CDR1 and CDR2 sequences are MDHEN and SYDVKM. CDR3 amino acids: CASSSQRGAAYGYTF. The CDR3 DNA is TGTGCCAGCAGTTCCCAGCGGGGGGCGGCCTATGGCTACACCTTC.

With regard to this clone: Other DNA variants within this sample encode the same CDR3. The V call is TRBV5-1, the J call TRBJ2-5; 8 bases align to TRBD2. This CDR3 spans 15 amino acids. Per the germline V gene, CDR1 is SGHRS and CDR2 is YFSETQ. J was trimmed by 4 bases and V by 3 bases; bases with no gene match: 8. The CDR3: CASSYSAGGRETQYF. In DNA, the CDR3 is TGCGCCAGCAGCTACAGCGCGGGGGGTCGAGAGACCCAGTACTTC.

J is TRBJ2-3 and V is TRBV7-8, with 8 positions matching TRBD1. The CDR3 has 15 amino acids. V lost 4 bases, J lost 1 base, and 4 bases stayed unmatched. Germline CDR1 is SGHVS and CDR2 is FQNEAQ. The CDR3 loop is CASSSQGARTDTQYF. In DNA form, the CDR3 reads TGTGCCAGCAGCTCTCAGGGGGCCCGCACAGATACGCAGTATTTT.

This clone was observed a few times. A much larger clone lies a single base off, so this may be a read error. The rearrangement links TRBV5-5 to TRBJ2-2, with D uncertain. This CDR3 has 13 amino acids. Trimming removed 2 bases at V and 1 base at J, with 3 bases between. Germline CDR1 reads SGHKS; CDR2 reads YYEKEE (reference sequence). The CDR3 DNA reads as TGTGCCAGCAGCTTACTGAACACCGGGGAGCTGTTTTTT. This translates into CASSLLNTGELFF.

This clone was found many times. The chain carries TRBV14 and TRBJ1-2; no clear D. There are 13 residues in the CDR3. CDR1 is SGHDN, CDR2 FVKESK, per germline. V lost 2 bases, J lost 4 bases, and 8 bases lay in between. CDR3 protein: CASSQNRFYGYTF. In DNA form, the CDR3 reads TGTGCCAGCAGCCAAAACAGATTCTATGGCTACACCTTC.

CDR3 bases: TGTGCCAGCTCACCCGGGACCTACAATGAGCAGTTCTTC. Encoded protein: CASSPGTYNEQFF. The V gene is TRBV18, the J gene TRBJ2-1; maybe TRBD2 (5 bases). V was clipped by 3 bases and J by 2 bases, with 5 bases between them. The CDR3 has 13 residues. Germline V gene data show CDR1 as KGHSH and CDR2 as LQKENI.

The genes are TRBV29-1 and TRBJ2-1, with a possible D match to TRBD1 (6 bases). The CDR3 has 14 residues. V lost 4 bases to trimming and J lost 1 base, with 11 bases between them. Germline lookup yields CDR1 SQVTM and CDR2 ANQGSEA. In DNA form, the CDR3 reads TGCAGCGTTGTTCTCGGGACATCCTACAATGAGCAGTTCTTC. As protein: CSVVLGTSYNEQFF.

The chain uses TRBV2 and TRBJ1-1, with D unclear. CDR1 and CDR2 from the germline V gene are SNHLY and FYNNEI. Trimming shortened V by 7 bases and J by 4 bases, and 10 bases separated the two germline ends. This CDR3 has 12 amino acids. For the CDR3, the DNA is TGTGCCAGCAATGCCGCTTTCACTGAAGCTTTCTTT. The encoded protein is CASNAAFTEAFF.

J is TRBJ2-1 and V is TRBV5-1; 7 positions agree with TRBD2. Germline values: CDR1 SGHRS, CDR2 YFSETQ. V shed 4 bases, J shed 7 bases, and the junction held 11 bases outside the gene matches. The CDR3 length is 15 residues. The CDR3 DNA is TGCGCCAGCAGCATTAGGGGCGGGAGTCAAAATGAGCAGTTCTTC. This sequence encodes CASSIRGGSQNEQFF.

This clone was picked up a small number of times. The CDR3 loop is CASSLTVRAGVGVNTEAFF. The CDR3, as DNA: TGTGCCAGCAGCTTAACGGTGAGGGCAGGGGTTGGTGTTAACACTGAAGCTTTCTTT. The rearrangement links TRBV7-3 to TRBJ1-1, with D perhaps matching TRBD1 (6 bases). Trimming stripped 0 bases from V and 2 bases from J, with 22 bases between. Germline lookup yields CDR1 SGHTA and CDR2 FQGTGA. This CDR3 contains 19 residues.

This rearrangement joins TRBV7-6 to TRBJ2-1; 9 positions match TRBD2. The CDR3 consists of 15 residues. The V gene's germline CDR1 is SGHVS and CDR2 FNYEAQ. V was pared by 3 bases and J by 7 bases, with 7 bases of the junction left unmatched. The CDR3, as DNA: TGTGCCAGCAGCTTCTTTAGCGGGAGAGAGAATGAGCAGTTCTTC. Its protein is CASSFFSGRENEQFF.

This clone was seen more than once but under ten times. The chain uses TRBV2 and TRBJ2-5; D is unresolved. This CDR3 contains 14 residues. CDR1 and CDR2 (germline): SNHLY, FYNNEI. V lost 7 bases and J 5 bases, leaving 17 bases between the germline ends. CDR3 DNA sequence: TGTGCCAGCAAACCCCTCCCAGATACGGAGACCCAGTACTTC. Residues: CASKPLPDTETQYF.

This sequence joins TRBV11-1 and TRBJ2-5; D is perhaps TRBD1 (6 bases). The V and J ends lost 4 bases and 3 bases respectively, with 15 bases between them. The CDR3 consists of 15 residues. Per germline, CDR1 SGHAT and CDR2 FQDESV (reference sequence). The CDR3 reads CASSSGTPNKETQYF. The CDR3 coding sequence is TGTGCCAGCAGCTCCGGGACACCGAATAAAGAGACCCAGTACTTC.

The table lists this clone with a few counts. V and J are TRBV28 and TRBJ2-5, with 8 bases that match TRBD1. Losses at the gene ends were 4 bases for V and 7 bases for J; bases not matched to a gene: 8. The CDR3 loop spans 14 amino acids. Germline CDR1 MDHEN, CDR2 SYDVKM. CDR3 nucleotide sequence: TGTGCCAGCAGTTCAGGGGGCGACGCCGGGACCCAGTACTTC. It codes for CASSSGGDAGTQYF.

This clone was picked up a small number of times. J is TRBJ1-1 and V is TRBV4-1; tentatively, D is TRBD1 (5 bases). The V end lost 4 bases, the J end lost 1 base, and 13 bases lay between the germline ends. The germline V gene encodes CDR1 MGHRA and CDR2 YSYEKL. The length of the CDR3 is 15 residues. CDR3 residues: CASSLTPGTNTEAFF. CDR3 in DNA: TGCGCCAGCAGCCTCACCCCCGGGACGAACACTGAAGCTTTCTTT.

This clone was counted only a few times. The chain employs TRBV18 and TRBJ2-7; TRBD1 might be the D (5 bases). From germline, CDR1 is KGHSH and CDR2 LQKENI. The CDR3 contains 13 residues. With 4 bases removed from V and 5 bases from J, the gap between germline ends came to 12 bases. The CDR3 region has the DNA TGTGCCAGCTCACTAGGACAAGTCGACGAGCAGTACGTC. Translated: CASSLGQVDEQYV.